Listed here are 4 T cell receptor beta chains from one sample, sequenced in a study of cytomegalovirus exposure and HLA in healthy donors. Primers: 60 Vbeta forward and 13 Jbeta reverse. Sequencing was performed with immunoSEQ multiplex PCR; in TCRdb, only in-frame clones are kept and a portion is missing. The sample carries about 52,000 clones, around 62% recorded once. Sequenced material: PBMCs. The source of these receptors is a human donor in good health.

This clone has just a few counts. The chain combines TRBV14 with TRBJ2-1; D remains ambiguous. CDR3 size: 14 residues. V dropped 1 base and J dropped 1 base, with 5 bases sitting between them. Germline values: CDR1 SGHDN, CDR2 FVKESK. This CDR3 reads CASSQVGSYNEQFF. The CDR3 region has the DNA TGTGCCAGCAGCCAAGTCGGTTCCTACAATGAGCAGTTCTTC.

J is TRBJ2-5 and V is TRBV7-2; 9 nucleotides align to TRBD2. This CDR3 has 15 amino acids. The germline CDR1 and CDR2 sequences are SGHTA and FQGNSA. V dropped 1 base and J dropped 7; count of bases not matched to a gene: 7. The CDR3 protein is CASSLELAGIWTQYF. The CDR3 DNA is TGTGCCAGCAGCTTAGAGCTAGCGGGGATATGGACCCAGTACTTC.

This clone was seen a single time. This sequence joins TRBV6-5 and TRBJ1-5; the D gene is possibly TRBD1 (5 bases). CDR3 length equals 14 residues. The V and J ends lost 0 bases and 5 bases respectively, with 8 bases between them. The germline V gene encodes CDR1 MNHEY and CDR2 SVGAGI. This chain's CDR3 is CASSYSSGYQPQHF. Here the CDR3 DNA reads TGTGCCAGCAGTTACTCGTCAGGGTATCAGCCCCAGCATTTT.

The V call is TRBV7-9, the J call TRBJ2-7; D gene unclear. Germline CDR1 reads SEHNR; CDR2 reads FQNEAQ (reference sequence). CDR3 length: 14 amino acids. V was clipped by 2 bases and J by 6 bases, with 14 bases between them. The CDR3 reads CASSLWPRVSEQYF. The CDR3 nucleotides are TGTGCCAGCAGCTTATGGCCTCGGGTAAGCGAGCAGTACTTC.